One and the same sample provided the 31 T cell receptor beta chains below, sequenced in a study of blood T cell repertoires in COVID-19. Measured with immunoSEQ multiplex PCR; TCRdb has only the in-frame clones, and not every one. This sample has some 170,000 clones, with roughly 86% found just once. The sequencing input was peripheral blood. These receptors all come from a woman aged 50 to 60 with acute or convalescent COVID-19.

The V call is TRBV3-1 (or the pseudogene TRBV3-2), the J call TRBJ2-3; a possible D gene is TRBD1 (5 bases). V lost 0 bases and J lost 2, with 18 bases in between. Germline lookup yields CDR1 LGHDT and CDR2 YNNKEL (reference sequence). CDR3 size: 18 residues. CDR3 sequence reads: CASSQEALGGASTDTQYF. CDR3 DNA sequence: TGTGCCAGCAGCCAAGAGGCCCTAGGTGGGGCCTCCACAGATACGCAGTATTTT.

The chain joins TRBV7-9 to TRBJ2-7; 8 bases agree with TRBD1. The ends lost 5 bases at V and 0 bases at J; junction bases unmatched: 9. CDR1 SEHNR and CDR2 FQNEAQ come from the germline V gene (reference sequence). There are 16 residues in the CDR3. The CDR3 here is CASSLGQGDSSYEQYF. In DNA, the CDR3 is TGTGCCAGCAGCCTAGGACAGGGAGATTCCTCCTACGAGCAGTACTTC.

The chain joins TRBV30 to TRBJ2-5; D may be TRBD1 (6 bases). V lost 5 bases and J 4 bases, leaving 20 bases between the germline ends. The CDR3 has 15 amino acids. Germline V gene sequence: CDR1 GTSNPN, CDR2 SVGIG (reference sequence). CDR3 residues: CAWDISGHRRETQYF. CDR3 DNA sequence: TGTGCCTGGGATATATCGGGACATCGAAGAGAGACCCAGTACTTC.

The CDR3 here is CATKIGSGNTIYF. In DNA, the CDR3 is TGTGCCACAAAGATCGGGAGTGGAAACACCATATATTTT. The chain recombines TRBV19 with TRBJ1-3; D not certain. CDR1 is LNHDA, CDR2 SQIVND, per germline (reference sequence). The ends were cut back, 10 bases at V and 3 bases at J, with 13 bases in the middle. The CDR3 has 13 amino acids.

This chain uses TRBV6-2 or TRBV6-3 with TRBJ1-2; possible D gene TRBD1, 6 bases. The germline gives CDR1 MNHEY, CDR2 SVGEGT. This CDR3 has 12 residues. Trimming removed 5 bases from V and 9 bases from J, with 13 bases in between. Written as DNA, the CDR3 is TGTGCCAGCAGTCCCCGGACAGAGCGCTACACCTTC. Residues: CASSPRTERYTF.

The CDR3 sequence: CASSLGGSQETQYF. DNA for the CDR3: TGTGCCAGCAGCTTAGGGGGGTCCCAAGAGACCCAGTACTTC. The rearrangement links TRBV7-3 to TRBJ2-5; tentatively, D is TRBD2 (6 bases). The CDR3 runs 14 residues. The V and J ends lost 2 bases and 1 base respectively, with 8 bases between them. Germline CDR1 SGHTA, CDR2 FQGTGA.

V usage is TRBV19 and J usage is TRBJ1-1; 9 bases are shared with TRBD1. Germline CDR1 LNHDA, CDR2 SQIVND (reference sequence). The V gene end was trimmed by 7 bases and the J gene end by 0 bases; junction bases not matched to a gene: 9. The CDR3 has 16 amino acids. The chain's CDR3 is CASTTPGDRVNTEAFF. Here the CDR3 DNA reads TGTGCCAGTACTACCCCGGGGGACAGGGTGAACACTGAAGCTTTCTTT. Full variable domain (outside the CDR3, taken from reference TRBV19 and TRBJ1-1): DGGITQSPKYLFRKEGQNVTLSCEQNLNHDAMYWYRQDPGQGLRLIYYSQIVNDFQKGDIAEGYSVSREKKESFPLTVTSAQKNPTAFYLCASTTPGDRVNTEAFFGQGTRLTVV.

This clone was counted once. This chain joins TRBV10-3 and TRBJ2-1; 7 nucleotides line up with TRBD2. CDR3 length equals 12 residues. The germline V gene encodes CDR1 ENHRY and CDR2 SYGVKD. Trimming cost V 6 bases and J 8 bases; bases outside gene matches: 4. The CDR3 sequence is CAISGGMYEQFF. The CDR3 nucleotides are TGTGCCATCAGCGGGGGGATGTATGAGCAGTTCTTC.

The V and J genes are TRBV27 and TRBJ1-2; 9 nucleotides line up with TRBD1. The CDR3 covers 15 residues. From germline, CDR1 is MNHEY and CDR2 SMNVEV (reference sequence). The ends lost 4 bases at V and 6 bases at J; junction bases unmatched: 9. The CDR3 DNA reads TGTGCCAGCAGTTCACCGGGACAGGGAGTGAATGGCTACACCTTC. Amino acid sequence: CASSSPGQGVNGYTF.

V usage is TRBV9 and J usage is TRBJ1-2; a weak D match, TRBD1 (6 bases). V was clipped by 3 bases and J by 2 bases, with 11 bases between them. The CDR3 is made up of 14 amino acids. Per the germline V gene, CDR1 is SGDLS and CDR2 is YYNGEE. CDR3 residues: CASSAQGQNYGYTF. DNA for the CDR3: TGTGCCAGCAGCGCACAGGGCCAAAACTATGGCTACACCTTC.

The CDR3 sequence: CASSQVETSAETQYF. The DNA of the CDR3 is TGTGCCAGCAGCCAAGTAGAGACTAGCGCAGAGACCCAGTACTTC. The J gene is TRBJ2-5, the V gene TRBV4-2, with 8 bases identical to TRBD2. The J segment lost 4 bases and the V segment lost 1 base, leaving 5 bases of the junction unmatched. The CDR3 totals 15 residues. The germline V gene encodes CDR1 LGHNA and CDR2 YNFKEQ.

A single count supports this clone. The chain recombines TRBV2 with TRBJ1-2, with D hard to call. In germline, CDR1 is SNHLY, CDR2 FYNNEI. The CDR3 sequence is 15 residues long. V shed 2 bases and J shed 4 bases, with 14 bases lying between them. The CDR3 bases are TGTGCCAGCAGTGAAAAGGTGGGCAGAACCTATGGCTACACCTTC. It codes for CASSEKVGRTYGYTF.

The chain joins TRBV11-3 to TRBJ1-1, with 7 bases aligning to TRBD1. With V trimmed by 6 bases and J by 6 bases, 7 bases remained unmatched. The CDR3 is 13 residues long. Germline loops: CDR1 SGHNT, CDR2 YENEEA. This chain's CDR3 is CASRGTGQPEAFF. The DNA of the CDR3 is TGTGCCAGCAGGGGAACGGGACAGCCTGAAGCTTTCTTT.

The rearrangement joins TRBV5-8 to TRBJ1-6; TRBD1 aligns across 11 bases. V trimming: 0 bases; J trimming: 14 bases; junction bases outside the gene matches: 7. The CDR3 totals 15 residues. Germline CDR1 reads SGHTS; CDR2 reads YDEGEE. CDR3 nucleotide sequence: TGTGCCAGCAGCTTGGTGGGACAGGGGGACCGGGCCCTCCACTTT. Residues: CASSLVGQGDRALHF.

The rearrangement uses TRBV6-5 and TRBJ1-1; perhaps TRBD1 as D (5 bases). V gave up 8 bases and J gave up 1 base, with 14 bases separating them. This CDR3 has 14 amino acids. Per the germline V gene, CDR1 is MNHEY and CDR2 is SVGAGI. CDR3 region: CASGGVGRNTEAFF. The CDR3 DNA reads TGTGCCAGCGGAGGGGTGGGCAGGAACACTGAAGCTTTCTTT.

The rearrangement uses TRBV4-3 and TRBJ1-6, with 8 nucleotides matching TRBD1. The CDR3 covers 18 residues. Looked up from germline, CDR1 is LGHNA and CDR2 is YSLEER. V dropped 6 bases and J dropped 6; count of bases not matched to a gene: 16. The CDR3 DNA sequence: TGCGCCAGCAGTTTGAGCCAGGGGGCGGGGGCGCGTAATTCACCCCTCCACTTT. Its translation: CASSLSQGAGARNSPLHF.

The genes are TRBV4-3 and TRBJ1-5, with 7 nucleotides matching TRBD1. This CDR3 has 15 amino acids. Per germline, CDR1 LGHNA and CDR2 YSLEER. J gave up 3 bases and V 1 base, and 3 bases lay outside the gene matches. This CDR3 is CASSQVTGTNQPQHF. CDR3 nucleotides: TGCGCCAGCAGCCAAGTGACAGGGACCAATCAGCCCCAGCATTTT.

This sequence joins TRBV3-1 (or the pseudogene TRBV3-2) and TRBJ1-6; 11 positions match TRBD1. The germline V gene encodes CDR1 LGHDT and CDR2 YNNKEL (reference sequence). The J segment lost 9 bases and the V segment lost 4 bases, leaving 2 bases of the junction unmatched. This CDR3 region has 14 residues. CDR3 coding DNA: TGTGCCAGCAGCCTTGGGACAGGGGGTTCACCCCTCCACTTT. Amino acids: CASSLGTGGSPLHF.

This chain links TRBV5-1 with TRBJ2-5; 10 nucleotides line up with TRBD1. Germline-derived CDR1 and CDR2 are SGHRS and YFSETQ. J lost 5 bases, V lost 0 bases, and 7 bases had no gene match. The CDR3 runs to 16 residues. The CDR3, as DNA: TGCGCCAGCAGCTTGGTTGGACAGGGGGTTTGGGAGACCCAGTACTTC. Its protein is CASSLVGQGVWETQYF.

The chain has TRBV3-1 (or the pseudogene TRBV3-2) and TRBJ1-5, with no clear D. V was clipped by 6 bases and J by 1 base, with 10 bases between them. The CDR3 extends over 14 amino acids. Germline V CDR1 and CDR2: LGHDT, YNNKEL (reference sequence). The CDR3 nucleotides read TGTGCCAGCAGTCCACAAATAAGCAATCAGCCCCAGCATTTT. Protein product: CASSPQISNQPQHF.

The chain uses TRBV5-1 and TRBJ2-1, with 8 bases fitting TRBD2. The CDR3 extends over 13 amino acids. Losses at the gene ends were 4 bases for V and 7 bases for J; bases not matched to a gene: 4. Germline CDR1 is SGHRS and CDR2 is YFSETQ. Written as DNA, the CDR3 is TGCGCCAGCAGCCTAGGGACTAGGAATGAGCAGTTCTTC. This encodes CASSLGTRNEQFF.

The chain carries TRBV24-1 and TRBJ2-1; 9 bases align to TRBD1. The CDR3 spans 16 residues. The trim removed 3 bases at V and 4 bases at J, leaving 6 bases unmatched. The germline V gene has CDR1 KGHDR and CDR2 SFDVKD. CDR3 residues: CATSDAGTGMYNEQFF. The CDR3 bases are TGTGCCACCAGTGATGCCGGGACAGGGATGTACAATGAGCAGTTCTTC.

The rearrangement links TRBV5-6 to TRBJ2-7, with TRBD2 matching 8 bases. The length of the CDR3 is 14 residues. Germline trimming cut 3 bases from V and 2 bases from J; bases unmatched to any gene: 4. Looked up from germline, CDR1 is SGHDT and CDR2 is YYEEEE. In DNA form, the CDR3 reads TGTGCCAGCAGCTGGACAGCGGGAGCCTACGAGCAGTACTTC. Translating it yields CASSWTAGAYEQYF.

The count of this clone is one. The genes are TRBV27 and TRBJ2-7, with 10 bases identical to TRBD2. Germline CDR1 MNHEY, CDR2 SMNVEV (reference sequence). V was pared by 3 bases and J by 4 bases, with 3 bases of the junction left unmatched. CDR3 length equals 14 residues. The CDR3: CASSFKLAGYEQYF. In nucleotides, the CDR3 is TGTGCCAGCAGTTTCAAACTAGCGGGATACGAGCAGTACTTC.

The chain has TRBV30 and TRBJ1-1, with a tentative D call TRBD1 (6 bases). The V and J ends lost 5 bases and 1 base respectively, with 8 bases between them. The length of the CDR3 is 12 residues. Germline values: CDR1 GTSNPN, CDR2 SVGIG (reference sequence). CDR3 region: CAWGDKNTEAFF. DNA of the CDR3: TGTGCCTGGGGGGACAAGAACACTGAAGCTTTCTTT. Full variable domain (rest looked up from reference TRBV30 and TRBJ1-1): SQTIHQWPATLVQPVGSPLSLECTVEGTSNPNLYWYRQAAGRGLQLLFYSVGIGQISSEVPQNLSASRPQDRQFILSSKKLLLSDSGFYLCAWGDKNTEAFFGQGTRLTVV.

The chain has TRBV7-2 and TRBJ1-5, with D possibly being TRBD1 (5 bases). Germline V gene data show CDR1 as SGHTA and CDR2 as FQGNSA. This CDR3 spans 15 amino acids. The germline V and J ends were trimmed by 1 base and 0 bases, with 7 bases remaining between them. CDR3 DNA: TGTGCCAGCAGCTTAGAGGGGAATAGCAATCAGCCCCAGCATTTT. Its protein product is CASSLEGNSNQPQHF.

This clone was counted once. The V call is TRBV5-1, the J call TRBJ2-1; the match to TRBD1 covers 9 bases. The CDR3 totals 15 residues. V dropped 9 bases and J dropped 9; count of bases not matched to a gene: 16. Germline CDR1 is SGHRS and CDR2 is YFSETQ. The CDR3 nucleotides read TGCGCCACCCAAAGAATAGGACAGGGGTGGACTGAGCAGTTCTTC. Its protein product is CATQRIGQGWTEQFF.

This chain uses TRBV13 with TRBJ1-2, with no clear D. Germline V lookup: CDR1 PRHDT, CDR2 FYEKMQ (reference sequence). V lost 0 bases and J lost 7, with 12 bases in between. CDR3 length: 14 amino acids. Here the CDR3 DNA reads TGTGCCAGCAGCTTAGGCCGTGGGCCTGGTGGCTACACCTTC. Residues: CASSLGRGPGGYTF.

The chain employs TRBV6-2 or TRBV6-3 and TRBJ1-5, with a possible D match to TRBD1 (5 bases). The ends were cut back, 5 bases at V and 1 base at J, with 12 bases in the middle. Germline lookup yields CDR1 MNHEY and CDR2 SVGEGT. The CDR3 loop spans 15 amino acids. The DNA of the CDR3 is TGTGCCAGCAGTATGTCCCCAGGGAGCAATCAGCCCCAGCATTTT. Translating gives CASSMSPGSNQPQHF.

The chain couples TRBV5-1 to TRBJ1-3; TRBD1 matches 9 bases. The V and J ends lost 1 base and 1 base, in that order; junction bases with no gene match: 3. The CDR3 extends over 16 amino acids. Per the germline V gene, CDR1 is SGHRS and CDR2 is YFSETQ. As DNA, the CDR3 is TGCGCCAGCAGCTTGTGGACAGGGGATTCTGGAAACACCATATATTTT. Its protein is CASSLWTGDSGNTIYF. The full variable domain, its missing parts supplied by reference TRBV5-1 and TRBJ1-3, is KAGVTQTPRYLIKTRGQQVTLSCSPISGHRSVSWYQQTPGQGLQFLFEYFSETQRNKGNFPGRFSGRQFSNSRSEMNVSTLELGDSALYLCASSLWTGDSGNTIYFGEGSWLTVV.

The chain is built from TRBV6-6 and TRBJ1-3; D is possibly TRBD1 (5 bases). The V and J ends lost 2 bases and 0 bases respectively, with 11 bases between them. CDR1 is MNHNY, CDR2 SVGAGI, per germline (reference sequence). The CDR3 is 16 residues long. CDR3 amino acids: CASSYMGLNSGNTIYF. The CDR3 DNA reads TGTGCCAGCAGTTACATGGGGCTTAACTCTGGAAACACCATATATTTT.